This T cell receptor beta chain was recorded in a study of blood T cell repertoires in COVID-19. The wider study: PBMCs, B-cell-depleted T cells, or T cells provided the cDNA or gDNA that made up the material.

Per the study methods: Amplification of reference gene primers was used by the study to estimate nucleated cell counts. The repertoire was sequenced with immunoSEQ multiplex PCR; TCRdb's copy has only in-frame clones and lacks some. That table furnishes V, J and clone size, whereas the DNA furnished D and trimming. The table records approximately 270,000 clones, about 89% of them present only once. CDR1 is SGHVS and CDR2 is FQNEAQ in the germline V gene. This CDR3 spans 16 amino acids. The trim removed 1 base at V and 9 bases at J, leaving 9 bases unmatched. Source material: peripheral blood. The TCR comes from a man in his fifties or sixties with acute or convalescent COVID-19. The gene calls are TRBV7-8 and TRBJ2-1; 10 bases fit TRBD2. The CDR3 coding sequence is TGTGCCAGCAGCTTAGGGCCCAGCGGGGGGGCCTTTGAGCAGTTCTTC. As protein: CASSLGPSGGAFEQFF.